These 17 T cell receptor beta chains share one sample of origin, sequenced in a study of T cells in tuberculosis. Only in-frame clones appear in the TCRdb table, and some are missing; sequencing was by immunoSEQ multiplex PCR. The sample includes 25,000 to 40,000 clones, 85% to 95% of them seen just once. The sample was PBMCs. All receptors derive from a donor aged 10-29 years with latent tuberculosis or without tuberculosis infection. Some clones in this sample may be carry-over from other donors' samples.

The genes are TRBV5-1 and TRBJ2-1; 14 bases fit TRBD2. The CDR3 spans 15 residues. The germline V gene has CDR1 SGHRS and CDR2 YFSETQ. Unmatched junction bases numbered 6, after V lost 7 bases and J lost 6 bases. DNA of the CDR3: TGCGCCAGCTCGCCGGGGACTAGCGGGAGCAATGAGCAGTTCTTC. Translation: CASSPGTSGSNEQFF.

This clone has more than one count but fewer than ten. This chain uses TRBV4-2 with TRBJ2-7, with 7 bases matching TRBD1. Germline V gene data show CDR1 as LGHNA and CDR2 as YNFKEQ. Losses at the gene ends were 0 bases for V and 3 bases for J; bases not matched to a gene: 2. The CDR3 consists of 14 residues. The chain's CDR3 is CASSQEDRNYEQYF. DNA for the CDR3: TGTGCCAGCAGCCAAGAGGACAGGAACTACGAGCAGTACTTC.

This chain uses TRBV5-1 with TRBJ2-2; D not certain. The length of the CDR3 is 14 residues. CDR1 and CDR2 (germline): SGHRS, YFSETQ. V was clipped by 4 bases and J by 1 base, with 8 bases between them. The chain's CDR3 is CASSLRLNTGELFF. In DNA form, the CDR3 reads TGCGCCAGCAGCCTGAGATTGAACACCGGGGAGCTGTTTTTT.

This chain joins TRBV5-5 and TRBJ1-2; no clear D gene. The CDR3 is 16 amino acids. Per germline, CDR1 SGHKS and CDR2 YYEKEE (reference sequence). The ends were cut back, 0 bases at V and 2 bases at J, with 14 bases in the middle. Here the CDR3 DNA reads TGTGCCAGCAGCTTGGGGGCTCTCCTGTCAAACTATGGCTACACCTTC. This translates into CASSLGALLSNYGYTF. The variable domain in full, completed from reference TRBV5-5 and TRBJ1-2, reads DAGVTQSPTHLIKTRGQQVTLRCSPISGHKSVSWYQQVLGQGPQFIFQYYEKEERGRGNFPDRFSARQFPNYSSELNVNALLLGDSALYLCASSLGALLSNYGYTFGSGTRLTVV.

The chain couples TRBV2 to TRBJ1-1; 9 bases align to TRBD1. V was pared by 5 bases and J by 5 bases, with 9 bases of the junction left unmatched. The CDR3 runs 15 residues. The germline gives CDR1 SNHLY, CDR2 FYNNEI. The CDR3 nucleotides read TGTGCCAGCAGTATTGCACAGGGGGCAGGGACTGAAGCTTTCTTT. Protein sequence: CASSIAQGAGTEAFF. The full variable domain, in which reference TRBV2 and TRBJ1-1 provide the parts outside the CDR3, is EPEVTQTPSHQVTQMGQEVILRCVPISNHLYFYWYRQILGQKVEFLVSFYNNEISEKSEIFDDQFSVERPDGSNFTLKIRSTKLEDSAMYFCASSIAQGAGTEAFFGQGTRLTVV.

The chain has TRBV4-1 and TRBJ1-1; tentatively, D is TRBD1 (5 bases). Between the trimmed V and J ends, which lost 8 bases and 3 bases, there was a span of 19 bases. In germline, CDR1 is MGHRA, CDR2 YSYEKL. The CDR3 spans 15 residues. The chain's CDR3 is CASRSLGEGYTEAFF. The CDR3 region has the DNA TGCGCCAGCCGGAGCCTAGGGGAGGGATACACTGAAGCTTTCTTT.

The V and J genes are TRBV25-1 and TRBJ1-5; D perhaps matches TRBD1 (6 bases). The CDR3 covers 14 residues. V was shortened by 3 bases and J by 7 bases, with 13 bases between the two germline ends. The V gene's germline CDR1 is MGHDK and CDR2 SYGVNS. The CDR3 region is CASSEKQGDQPQHF. Here the CDR3 DNA reads TGTGCCAGCAGTGAGAAACAGGGAGACCAGCCCCAGCATTTT.

This clone came up once. The rearrangement joins TRBV30 to TRBJ1-1, with D unresolved. CDR1 GTSNPN and CDR2 SVGIG come from the germline V gene (reference sequence). CDR3 length: 12 residues. V dropped 8 bases and J dropped 5 bases, with 15 bases sitting between them. The CDR3 is CALFARGTEAFF. DNA of the CDR3: TGTGCCCTTTTCGCGAGAGGGACTGAAGCTTTCTTT.

The gene calls are TRBV5-1 and TRBJ2-1; 9 positions match TRBD2. Germline lookup yields CDR1 SGHRS and CDR2 YFSETQ. J gave up 4 bases and V 5 bases, and 10 bases lay outside the gene matches. The CDR3 is made up of 16 amino acids. CDR3 amino acids: CASSFPLAGSYNEQFF. CDR3 bases: TGCGCCAGCAGTTTTCCACTAGCGGGTAGTTACAATGAGCAGTTCTTC.

The rearrangement joins TRBV6-5 to TRBJ2-1; 9 nucleotides match TRBD2. The V and J ends lost 6 bases and 3 bases, in that order; junction bases with no gene match: 6. This CDR3 spans 15 amino acids. The germline gives CDR1 MNHEY, CDR2 SVGAGI. As DNA, the CDR3 is TGTGCCAGCAGACCCCCGCGGGGGGGCTACAATGAGCAGTTCTTC. Its protein product is CASRPPRGGYNEQFF.

J is TRBJ1-1 and V is TRBV7-2; TRBD1 might be the D (6 bases). The CDR3 contains 14 residues. Trimming shortened V by 3 bases and J by 4 bases, and 12 bases separated the two germline ends. The germline gives CDR1 SGHTA, CDR2 FQGNSA. CDR3 coding DNA: TGTGCCAGCAGCTTCAGGGGTCCTAGCACTGAAGCTTTCTTT. Protein sequence: CASSFRGPSTEAFF. Full variable domain (outside the CDR3, taken from reference TRBV7-2 and TRBJ1-1): GAGVSQSPSNKVTEKGKDVELRCDPISGHTALYWYRQSLGQGLEFLIYFQGNSAPDKSGLPSDRFSAERTGGSVSTLTIQRTQQEDSAVYLCASSFRGPSTEAFFGQGTRLTVV.

The V call is TRBV5-1, the J call TRBJ2-5; tentative D call: TRBD1 (5 bases). Trimming stripped 4 bases from V and 1 base from J, with 11 bases between. CDR3 length: 14 residues. CDR1 and CDR2 (germline): SGHRS, YFSETQ. The CDR3 here is CASSPGQGQETQYF. CDR3 bases: TGCGCCAGCAGCCCCGGGCAGGGCCAAGAGACCCAGTACTTC.

This sequence joins TRBV13 and TRBJ2-3; 13 bases are shared with TRBD2. CDR3 length equals 17 residues. With V trimmed by 1 base and J by 2 bases, 3 bases remained unmatched. The germline gives CDR1 PRHDT, CDR2 FYEKMQ (reference sequence). The CDR3 nucleotides read TGTGCCAGCAGCTTAGTGGGACTAGCGGGGTTCACAGATACGCAGTATTTT. This translates into CASSLVGLAGFTDTQYF.

V usage is TRBV6-1 and J usage is TRBJ2-3; D is perhaps TRBD1 (6 bases). The V and J ends lost 7 bases and 2 bases respectively, with 16 bases between them. This CDR3 spans 15 amino acids. Per germline, CDR1 MNHNS and CDR2 SASEGT. The DNA of the CDR3 is TGTGCCAGCAACCCAGGGGCCGAAAACACAGATACGCAGTATTTT. It is translated as CASNPGAENTDTQYF.

This chain links TRBV2 with TRBJ2-5, with D maybe TRBD2 (5 bases). The germline V and J ends were trimmed by 7 bases and 5 bases, with 20 bases remaining between them. Germline assignment: CDR1 SNHLY and CDR2 FYNNEI. The CDR3 runs to 15 residues. The CDR3 region has the DNA TGTGCCAGCACGGAGGAGCTAAGTGGGTATGAGACCCAGTACTTC. This encodes CASTEELSGYETQYF.

This clone was observed a single time. The rearrangement uses TRBV2 and TRBJ1-5; no definite D call. The V and J ends lost 6 bases and 0 bases respectively, with 12 bases between them. The CDR3 has 15 amino acids. Germline V lookup: CDR1 SNHLY, CDR2 FYNNEI. CDR3 sequence: CASRWSGSSNQPQHF. CDR3 DNA sequence: TGTGCCAGCAGATGGTCAGGCAGTAGCAATCAGCCCCAGCATTTT.

This clone showed up just once. Here the CDR3 DNA reads TGTGCCAGTAGTATTGCCCGACAGGGGGCGGGTGAAGCTTTCTTT. Translated: CASSIARQGAGEAFF. The gene calls are TRBV19 and TRBJ1-1; 10 bases agree with TRBD1. Unmatched junction bases numbered 8, after V lost 3 bases and J lost 7 bases. The CDR3 runs to 15 residues. Germline CDR1 LNHDA, CDR2 SQIVND (reference sequence).